Listed here is a single T cell receptor beta chain. Its antigen is not known. The read terminates 3 residues before the CDR3 end, so the remaining end is supplied by the germline J gene. Per the germline V gene, CDR1 is SGHTA and CDR2 is FQGNSA. This CDR3 spans 15 amino acids. J was trimmed by 3 bases and V by 5 bases; bases with no gene match: 4. This entry is derived from a study of T cell clonality in common variable immunodeficiency. Study-level results: Reportedly, TCR beta sequences from common variable immunodeficiency showed fewer deletions and N-nucleotide insertions.

Clones were read by immunoSEQ multiplex PCR, and TCRdb kept only the in-frame ones, dropping some. The sample counts fewer than 40,000 clones, none seen once; the ten largest own 5.4%. The sequence was obtained from a human donor with common variable immunodeficiency. The material sequenced was peripheral blood mononuclear cells. The chain recombines TRBV7-2 with TRBJ1-5, with TRBD1 identical over 10 bases. The sequenced CDR3 bases are TGTGCCAGCAGCCCGGACAGGGGGTTCAATCAGCCC. Amino acids: CASSPDRGFNQP. Given in full, the CDR3 is CASSPDRGFNQPQHF.